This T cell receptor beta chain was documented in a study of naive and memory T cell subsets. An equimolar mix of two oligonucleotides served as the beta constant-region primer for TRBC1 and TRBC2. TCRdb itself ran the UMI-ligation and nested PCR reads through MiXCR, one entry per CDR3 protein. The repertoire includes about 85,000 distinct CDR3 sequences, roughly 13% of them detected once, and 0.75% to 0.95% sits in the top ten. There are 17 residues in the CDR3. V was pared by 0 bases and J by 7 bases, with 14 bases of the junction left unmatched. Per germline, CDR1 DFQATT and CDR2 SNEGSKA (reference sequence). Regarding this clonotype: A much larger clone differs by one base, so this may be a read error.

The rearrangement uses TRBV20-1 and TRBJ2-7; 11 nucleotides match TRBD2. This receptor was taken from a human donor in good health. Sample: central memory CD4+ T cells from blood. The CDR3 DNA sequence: TGCAGTGCTAGAGATCCGGCCAATAGCGGGAGGGGCCGGGAGCAGTACTTC. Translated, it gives CSARDPANSGRGREQYF.